One sample yielded the 29 T cell receptor beta chains listed below, sequenced in a study of identical twins. TCRdb recomputed calls from the 5' RACE reads with MiXCR, one row per CDR3 protein. Of a few hundred thousand distinct CDR3 sequences detected, 7.5% to 10% appear once; the ten largest clones hold roughly 3%. Separately, the same data were catalogued under a study of yellow fever vaccine responses in identical twins.

The sample consisted of PBMCs. These receptors were taken from a woman aged 18-29 years in good health.

The chain couples TRBV19 to TRBJ2-7, with 8 bases identical to TRBD1. CDR3 length: 15 residues. CDR1 is LNHDA, CDR2 SQIVND, per germline (reference sequence). V trimming: 4 bases; J trimming: 5 bases; junction bases outside the gene matches: 10. The CDR3, as DNA: TGTGCCAGTAGTAACCCCAGACAGGGGAAAGACGAGCAGTACTTC. It yields the protein CASSNPRQGKDEQYF.

There are many counts of this clonotype. The CDR3 loop reads CSAWTSGGKETQYF. CDR3 coding DNA: TGCAGTGCTTGGACTAGCGGGGGGAAAGAGACCCAGTACTTC. The chain has TRBV20-1 and TRBJ2-5; 14 positions match TRBD2. This CDR3 spans 14 amino acids. The J segment lost 3 bases and the V segment lost 5 bases, leaving 2 bases of the junction unmatched. The germline V gene encodes CDR1 DFQATT and CDR2 SNEGSKA (reference sequence).

J is TRBJ2-2 and V is TRBV7-8; D perhaps matches TRBD2 (5 bases). The CDR3 sequence is 16 residues long. From germline, CDR1 is SGHVS and CDR2 FQNEAQ. The V gene lost 1 base and the J gene lost 5 bases, with 14 bases spanning the gap. CDR3 protein: CASSLVDRAETGELFF. The CDR3 nucleotides read TGTGCCAGCAGCTTAGTTGATCGAGCGGAGACCGGGGAGCTGTTTTTT.

Ten or more counts support this clonotype. The chain employs TRBV15 and TRBJ2-3, with TRBD1 identical over 8 bases. Germline V CDR1 and CDR2: LNHNV, YYDKDF (reference sequence). V was pared by 0 bases and J by 2 bases, with 10 bases of the junction left unmatched. This CDR3 is built from 18 residues. The CDR3 sequence is CATSREINRGTHTDTQYF. DNA of the CDR3: TGTGCCACCAGCAGAGAGATTAACAGGGGGACACACACAGATACGCAGTATTTT.

This rearrangement joins TRBV2 to TRBJ2-7, with a weak D call TRBD1 (6 bases). There are 16 residues in the CDR3. V lost 4 bases and J 1 base, leaving 17 bases between the germline ends. Germline V CDR1 and CDR2: SNHLY, FYNNEI. The CDR3 sequence: CASSGVEQGLSYEQYF. CDR3 DNA sequence: TGTGCCAGCAGTGGAGTAGAACAGGGATTATCCTACGAGCAGTACTTC.

The J gene is TRBJ1-1, the V gene TRBV20-1; a weak D match, TRBD1 (6 bases). Between the trimmed V and J ends, which lost 2 bases and 4 bases, there was a span of 11 bases. Germline V lookup: CDR1 DFQATT, CDR2 SNEGSKA (reference sequence). This CDR3 has 13 amino acids. CDR3 in DNA: TGCAGTGCTAGAACAGGGTCGGGCACTGAAGCTTTCTTT. It is translated as CSARTGSGTEAFF.

The chain combines TRBV30 with TRBJ2-7; 14 nucleotides match TRBD2. With 3 bases clipped from V and 3 bases from J, the junction kept 4 bases outside the gene matches. Germline CDR1 reads GTSNPN; CDR2 reads SVGIG (reference sequence). The CDR3 runs to 15 residues. In DNA form, the CDR3 reads TGTGCCTGGAGGGAAGGGACTAGCGGGAGCTACGAGCAGTACTTC. Translating it yields CAWREGTSGSYEQYF.

Concerning this clonotype itself: Compared with germline, one end of the junction differs, possibly owing to a read error. The chain is built from TRBV5-1 and TRBJ2-2; D is ambiguous. This CDR3 is 14 amino acids long. The germline gives CDR1 SGHRS, CDR2 YFSETQ. The DNA for the CDR3 is TGCGCCAGCAGCTTGGTAGGGAACCCCGGGGAGCTGTTTTTT. It specifies CASSLVGNPGELFF.

This clonotype was seen a handful of times. The genes are TRBV7-2 and TRBJ1-1, with D unresolved. This CDR3 is built from 15 residues. Trimming shortened V by 1 base and J by 2 bases, and 11 bases separated the two germline ends. Per germline, CDR1 SGHTA and CDR2 FQGNSA. The CDR3 protein is CASSLVPGFNTEAFF. The CDR3 nucleotides read TGTGCCAGCAGCTTAGTTCCGGGGTTTAACACTGAAGCTTTCTTT.

The CDR3 is CSATEQGSSYEQYF. The CDR3 DNA follows: TGCAGTGCAACGGAACAGGGGAGCTCCTACGAGCAGTACTTC. The chain links TRBV20-1 to TRBJ2-7, with TRBD1 matching over 7 bases. CDR1 DFQATT and CDR2 SNEGSKA come from the germline V gene (reference sequence). This CDR3 contains 14 residues. J was trimmed by 0 bases and V by 6 bases; bases with no gene match: 8.

This clonotype was detected a few times. V gene TRBV14 combines with J gene TRBJ1-4, with D unresolved. There are 14 residues in the CDR3. V was pared by 4 bases and J by 5 bases, with 11 bases between. Germline V gives CDR1 SGHDN, CDR2 FVKESK. CDR3 region: CASSPTGWNEKLFF. The CDR3 nucleotides read TGTGCCAGCAGCCCAACGGGGTGGAATGAAAAACTGTTTTTT.

The table lists this clonotype with many counts. CDR3 residues: CASSLRGGGAYEQYF. The DNA of the CDR3 is TGTGCCAGCAGTTTAAGGGGCGGGGGGGCCTACGAGCAGTACTTC. This chain links TRBV12-3 or TRBV12-4 with TRBJ2-7; 9 nucleotides line up with TRBD2. V was clipped by 2 bases and J by 2 bases; unmatched bases: 4. This CDR3 has 15 amino acids.

This clonotype turned up a few times. J is TRBJ2-5 and V is TRBV4-3; D possibly corresponds to TRBD1 (6 bases). CDR1 and CDR2 from the germline V gene are LGHNA and YSLEER. The CDR3 consists of 15 residues. V lost 3 bases and J lost 5, with 16 bases in between. CDR3 region: CASSQTNGQWETQYF. CDR3 in DNA: TGCGCCAGCAGCCAGACCAATGGACAGTGGGAGACCCAGTACTTC.

V usage is TRBV20-1 and J usage is TRBJ2-1; TRBD2 matches 11 bases. V lost 4 bases and J lost 7; bases outside the gene matches: 6. The germline gives CDR1 DFQATT, CDR2 SNEGSKA (reference sequence). The CDR3 spans 14 residues. CDR3 in DNA: TGCAGTGCTATGGTCACTAGCGGGAGTAATGAGCAGTTCTTC. Amino acids: CSAMVTSGSNEQFF.

Only a few counts were recorded for this clonotype. The rearrangement joins TRBV4-3 to TRBJ2-7; 7 bases are shared with TRBD1. The CDR3 is 13 amino acids. The junction had 3 bases not matched to a gene; V was cut back by 2 bases and J by 5 bases. CDR1 LGHNA and CDR2 YSLEER come from the germline V gene. The CDR3 sequence: CASSQLTGDEQYF. CDR3 coding DNA: TGCGCCAGCAGCCAACTTACAGGGGACGAGCAGTACTTC.

This clonotype was observed a handful of times. In nucleotides, the CDR3 is TGTGCCAGCAAGAACAGTGGGGCGGATACGCAGTATTTT. Protein sequence: CASKNSGADTQYF. The chain employs TRBV6-2 or TRBV6-3 and TRBJ2-3, with D maybe TRBD1 (5 bases). Germline V gives CDR1 MNHEY, CDR2 SVGEGT. The CDR3 is made up of 13 amino acids. Trimming removed 7 bases at V and 6 bases at J, with 14 bases between.

This clonotype was seen a single time. The rearrangement links TRBV2 to TRBJ2-7; D uncertain. V shed 9 bases and J shed 0 bases, with 9 bases lying between them. The CDR3 loop spans 12 amino acids. Per the germline V gene, CDR1 is SNHLY and CDR2 is FYNNEI. The CDR3 nucleotides read TGTGCCAGAAAACAGAGCTCCTACGAGCAGTACTTC. The encoded protein is CARKQSSYEQYF.

This clonotype was seen a few times. The chain recombines TRBV15 with TRBJ2-5; TRBD2 agrees at 7 bases. CDR3 length equals 14 residues. Germline V gene sequence: CDR1 LNHNV, CDR2 YYDKDF (reference sequence). The J segment lost 5 bases and the V segment lost 5 bases, leaving 8 bases of the junction unmatched. For the CDR3, the DNA is TGTGCCACCAGCGTTACGGGGGGACGGGAGACCCAGTACTTC. Protein sequence: CATSVTGGRETQYF.

This clonotype was counted a few times. The junction differs from germline at one of its ends, possibly a read error. The genes are TRBV6-1 and TRBJ2-1; weak D call: TRBD2 (5 bases). In germline, CDR1 is MNHNS, CDR2 SASEGT. The CDR3 consists of 12 residues. CDR3 sequence reads: CASTGSYDEQFF. The CDR3 DNA reads TGTGCCAGCACTGGGAGCTACGATGAGCAGTTCTTC.

This clonotype was seen a handful of times. The V gene is TRBV7-9, the J gene TRBJ2-1; D is possibly TRBD2 (6 bases). Germline lookup yields CDR1 SEHNR and CDR2 FQNEAQ (reference sequence). V lost 5 bases and J 0 bases, leaving 17 bases between the germline ends. This CDR3 is built from 17 residues. The CDR3 loop is CASSPLGGKSSYNEQFF. DNA of the CDR3: TGTGCCAGCAGCCCCCTGGGGGGAAAGAGCTCCTACAATGAGCAGTTCTTC.

This clonotype was seen more than once but under ten times. J is TRBJ2-2 and V is TRBV11-2, with TRBD2 as a possible D gene (6 bases). Trimming pared 1 base from V and 3 bases from J, leaving 15 bases between. The CDR3 is 17 amino acids. Germline values: CDR1 SGHAT, CDR2 FQNNGV. CDR3 sequence (DNA): TGTGCCAGCAGCTTAGTTCGGGGGACGGATTACACCGGGGAGCTGTTTTTT. Its protein product is CASSLVRGTDYTGELFF.

This clonotype was observed at least ten times. This chain uses TRBV10-1 with TRBJ2-2; D remains unclear. CDR3 size: 13 residues. Trimming removed 5 bases at V and 5 bases at J, with 9 bases between. Germline CDR1 is WNHNN and CDR2 is SYGVQD (reference sequence). In DNA, the CDR3 is TGCGCCAGCAGTCCAAGTACGACCGGGGAGCTGTTTTTT. This sequence encodes CASSPSTTGELFF.

This clonotype was seen more than once but under ten times. V and J are TRBV7-9 and TRBJ2-5; 11 positions match TRBD1. V shed 2 bases, J shed 5 bases, and the junction held 7 bases outside the gene matches. The length of the CDR3 is 16 residues. Germline lookup yields CDR1 SEHNR and CDR2 FQNEAQ (reference sequence). This chain's CDR3 is CASSLTGQGARETQYF. CDR3 bases: TGTGCCAGCAGCTTAACCGGACAGGGGGCGCGTGAGACCCAGTACTTC. The entire variable domain, with the rest obtained from reference TRBV7-9 and TRBJ2-5, is as follows: DTGVSQNPRHKITKRGQNVTFRCDPISEHNRLYWYRQTLGQGPEFLTYFQNEAQLEKSRLLSDRFSAERPKGSFSTLEIQRTEQGDSAMYLCASSLTGQGARETQYFGPGTRLLVL.

At least ten counts were recorded for this clonotype. V usage is TRBV9 and J usage is TRBJ2-1; D is unresolved. CDR1 is SGDLS, CDR2 YYNGEE, per germline. The CDR3 is 11 amino acids. Trimming cost V 3 bases and J 14 bases, with 12 bases left between them. Here the CDR3 reads CASSADSREFF. CDR3 bases: TGTGCCAGCAGCGCAGATTCTAGGGAGTTCTTC.

This clonotype was counted at least ten times. The V call is TRBV10-3, the J call TRBJ1-6, with D possibly TRBD1 on 6 matching bases. The CDR3 is 14 residues long. V lost 7 bases and J lost 5, with 12 bases in between. Per germline, CDR1 ENHRY and CDR2 SYGVKD. As DNA, the CDR3 is TGTGCCATCAACGAAAAGGGGGATAATTCACCCCTCCACTTT. As protein: CAINEKGDNSPLHF.

This clonotype has a count of ten or more. The CDR3: CSAENLAGKTQYF. In DNA, the CDR3 is TGCAGTGCTGAGAATCTAGCTGGAAAGACCCAGTACTTC. The genes are TRBV20-1 and TRBJ2-5; D may be TRBD2 (5 bases). V was pared by 5 bases and J by 6 bases, with 16 bases between. This CDR3 region has 13 residues. Germline V gene sequence: CDR1 DFQATT, CDR2 SNEGSKA (reference sequence).

This chain joins TRBV27 and TRBJ2-7, with 7 bases that match TRBD2. Per the germline V gene, CDR1 is MNHEY and CDR2 is SMNVEV (reference sequence). V shed 4 bases, J shed 2 bases, and the junction held 8 bases outside the gene matches. The CDR3 is made up of 15 amino acids. CDR3 nucleotide sequence: TGTGCCAGCAGTTCGCCTCAGCGGGGAGCCTACGAGCAGTACTTC. Translated, it gives CASSSPQRGAYEQYF.

About this clonotype itself: A read error may explain this, as a much larger clone is one base away. No conserved phenylalanine or tryptophan ends this CDR3, so it is likely a read error. The chain combines TRBV7-2 with TRBJ2-6; no firm D call. Trimming removed 4 bases at V and 0 bases at J, with 13 bases between. The length of the CDR3 is 17 residues. CDR1 is SGHTA, CDR2 FQGNSA, per germline. The CDR3 is CASSWTGPSSGANVLTL. CDR3 DNA sequence: TGTGCCAGCAGCTGGACCGGGCCAAGCTCTGGGGCCAACGTCCTGACTCTC.

The rearrangement links TRBV7-3 to TRBJ2-3; D is unresolved. CDR1 and CDR2 from the germline V gene are SGHTA and FQGTGA. The CDR3 loop spans 15 amino acids. With 1 base removed from V and 2 bases from J, the gap between germline ends came to 10 bases. Written as DNA, the CDR3 is TGTGCCAGCAGCTTAAGTGGCCAGTTCACAGATACGCAGTATTTT. It is translated as CASSLSGQFTDTQYF.